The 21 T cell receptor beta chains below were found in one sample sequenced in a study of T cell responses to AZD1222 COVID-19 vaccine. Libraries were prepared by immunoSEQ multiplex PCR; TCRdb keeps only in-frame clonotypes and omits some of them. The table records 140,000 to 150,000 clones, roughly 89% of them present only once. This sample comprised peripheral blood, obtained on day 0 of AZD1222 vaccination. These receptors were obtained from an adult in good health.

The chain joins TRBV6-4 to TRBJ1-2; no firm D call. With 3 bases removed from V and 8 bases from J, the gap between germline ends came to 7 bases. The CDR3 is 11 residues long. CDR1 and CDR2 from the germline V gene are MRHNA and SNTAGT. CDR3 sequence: CASSDRGGYTF. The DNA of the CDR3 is TGTGCCAGCAGTGATAGAGGAGGCTACACCTTC.

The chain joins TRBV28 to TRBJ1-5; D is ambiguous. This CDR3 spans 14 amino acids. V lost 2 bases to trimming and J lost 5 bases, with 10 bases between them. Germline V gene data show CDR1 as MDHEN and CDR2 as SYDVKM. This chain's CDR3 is CASSLTPVDQPQHF. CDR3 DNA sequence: TGTGCCAGCAGTTTAACCCCGGTTGATCAGCCCCAGCATTTT.

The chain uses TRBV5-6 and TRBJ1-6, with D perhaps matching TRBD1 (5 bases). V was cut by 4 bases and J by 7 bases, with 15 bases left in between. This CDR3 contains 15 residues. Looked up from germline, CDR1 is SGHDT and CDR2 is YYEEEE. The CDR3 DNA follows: TGTGCCAGCAGCCCGGGCGTCAGGGCGAATTCACCCCTCCACTTT. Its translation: CASSPGVRANSPLHF.

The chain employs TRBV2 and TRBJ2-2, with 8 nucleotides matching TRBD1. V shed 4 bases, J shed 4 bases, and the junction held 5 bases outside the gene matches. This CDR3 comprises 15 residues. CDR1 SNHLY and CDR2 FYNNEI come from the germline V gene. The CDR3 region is CASSGQGAVTGELFF. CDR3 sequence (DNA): TGTGCCAGCAGTGGTCAGGGGGCGGTCACCGGGGAGCTGTTTTTT.

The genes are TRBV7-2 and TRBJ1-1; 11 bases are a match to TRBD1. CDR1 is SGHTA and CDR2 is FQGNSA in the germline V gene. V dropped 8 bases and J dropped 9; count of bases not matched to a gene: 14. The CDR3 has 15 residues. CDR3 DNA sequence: TGTGCCAGCGGAGAGGCTGGGACAGGGGGGGTTAAAGCTTTCTTT. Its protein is CASGEAGTGGVKAFF. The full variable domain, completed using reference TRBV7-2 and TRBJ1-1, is GAGVSQSPSNKVTEKGKDVELRCDPISGHTALYWYRQSLGQGLEFLIYFQGNSAPDKSGLPSDRFSAERTGGSVSTLTIQRTQQEDSAVYLCASGEAGTGGVKAFFGQGTRLTVV.

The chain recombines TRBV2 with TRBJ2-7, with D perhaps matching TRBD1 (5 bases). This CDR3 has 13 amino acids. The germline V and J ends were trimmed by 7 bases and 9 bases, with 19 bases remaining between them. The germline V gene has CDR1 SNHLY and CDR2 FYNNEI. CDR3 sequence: CASTYTGRDGQYF. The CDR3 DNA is TGTGCCAGCACCTACACAGGTCGAGACGGGCAGTACTTC.

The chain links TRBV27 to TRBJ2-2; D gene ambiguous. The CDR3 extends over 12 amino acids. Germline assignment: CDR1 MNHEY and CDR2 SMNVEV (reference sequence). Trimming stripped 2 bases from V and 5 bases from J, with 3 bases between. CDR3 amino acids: CASSLTTGELFF. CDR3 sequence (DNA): TGTGCCAGCAGTTTAACGACCGGGGAGCTGTTTTTT.

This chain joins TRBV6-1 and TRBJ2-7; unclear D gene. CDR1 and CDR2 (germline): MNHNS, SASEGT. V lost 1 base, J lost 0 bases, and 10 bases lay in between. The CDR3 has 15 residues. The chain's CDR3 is CASSEVGSFSYEQYF. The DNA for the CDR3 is TGTGCCAGCAGTGAAGTGGGTAGCTTCTCCTACGAGCAGTACTTC.

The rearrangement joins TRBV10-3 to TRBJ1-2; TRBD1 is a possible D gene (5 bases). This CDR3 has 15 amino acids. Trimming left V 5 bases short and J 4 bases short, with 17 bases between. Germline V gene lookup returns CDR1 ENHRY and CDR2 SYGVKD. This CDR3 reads CAISTQPGRSYGYTF. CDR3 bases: TGTGCCATCAGTACGCAACCGGGACGGTCCTATGGCTACACCTTC.

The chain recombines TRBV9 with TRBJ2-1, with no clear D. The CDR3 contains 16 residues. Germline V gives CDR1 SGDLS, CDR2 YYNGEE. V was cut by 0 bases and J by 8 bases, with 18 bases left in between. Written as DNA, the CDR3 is TGTGCCAGCAGCGTAGGAGTAAGTGGACGGTTGGATGAGCAGTTCTTC. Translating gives CASSVGVSGRLDEQFF.

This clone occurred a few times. CDR3 nucleotide sequence: TGTGCCAGCAGCCAAGGGACAGGGGGCGCGGGATCACCCCTCCACTTT. Its protein product is CASSQGTGGAGSPLHF. The gene calls are TRBV3-1 (or the pseudogene TRBV3-2) and TRBJ1-6; 11 bases map to TRBD1. Germline-derived CDR1 and CDR2 are LGHDT and YNNKEL (reference sequence). CDR3 size: 16 residues. V lost 1 base to trimming and J lost 10 bases; unmatched junction nucleotides: 6.

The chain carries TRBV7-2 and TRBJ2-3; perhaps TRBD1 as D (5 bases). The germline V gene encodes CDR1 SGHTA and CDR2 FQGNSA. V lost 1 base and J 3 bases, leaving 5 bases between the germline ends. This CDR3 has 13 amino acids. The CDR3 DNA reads TGTGCCAGCAGCTTAGAGGGGACAGATACGCAGTATTTT. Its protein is CASSLEGTDTQYF.

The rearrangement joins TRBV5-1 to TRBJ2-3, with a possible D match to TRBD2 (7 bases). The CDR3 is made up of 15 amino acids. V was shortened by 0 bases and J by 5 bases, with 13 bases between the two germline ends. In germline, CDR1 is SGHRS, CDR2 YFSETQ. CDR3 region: CASSLVQGGGDTQYF. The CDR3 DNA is TGCGCCAGCAGCTTGGTTCAGGGAGGGGGAGATACGCAGTATTTT.

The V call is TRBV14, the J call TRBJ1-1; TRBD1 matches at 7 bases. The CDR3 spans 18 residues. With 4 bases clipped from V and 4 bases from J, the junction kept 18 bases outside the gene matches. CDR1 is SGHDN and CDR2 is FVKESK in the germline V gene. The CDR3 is CASSPPPGQTNLGTEAFF. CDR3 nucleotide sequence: TGTGCCAGCAGCCCCCCACCGGGACAGACAAATTTGGGCACTGAAGCTTTCTTT. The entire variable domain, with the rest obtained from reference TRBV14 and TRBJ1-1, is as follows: EAGVTQFPSHSVIEKGQTVTLRCDPISGHDNLYWYRRVMGKEIKFLLHFVKESKQDESGMPNNRFLAERTGGTYSTLKVQPAELEDSGVYFCASSPPPGQTNLGTEAFFGQGTRLTVV.

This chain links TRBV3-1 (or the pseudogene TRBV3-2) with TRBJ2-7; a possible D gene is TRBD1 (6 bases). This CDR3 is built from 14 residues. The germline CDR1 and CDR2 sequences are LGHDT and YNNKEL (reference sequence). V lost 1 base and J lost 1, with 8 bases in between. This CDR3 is CASSQVRGSYEQYF. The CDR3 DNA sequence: TGTGCCAGCAGCCAAGTGAGGGGGTCCTACGAGCAGTACTTC.

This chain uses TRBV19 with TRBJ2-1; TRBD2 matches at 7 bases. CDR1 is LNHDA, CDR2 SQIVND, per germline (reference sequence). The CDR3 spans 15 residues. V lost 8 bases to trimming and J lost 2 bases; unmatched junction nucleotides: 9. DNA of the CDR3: TGTGCCAGTCGGCGGGAGCCCACTCCCTACAATGAGCAGTTCTTC. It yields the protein CASRREPTPYNEQFF.

DNA for the CDR3: TGCAGCGTTGGGACGGGAGGGCCCGGTGGCGGGGAGCTGTTTTTT. Its translation: CSVGTGGPGGGELFF. The V call is TRBV29-1, the J call TRBJ2-2; 8 bases are a match to TRBD2. J was trimmed by 7 bases and V by 4 bases; bases with no gene match: 11. Germline-derived CDR1 and CDR2 are SQVTM and ANQGSEA. The CDR3 consists of 15 residues.

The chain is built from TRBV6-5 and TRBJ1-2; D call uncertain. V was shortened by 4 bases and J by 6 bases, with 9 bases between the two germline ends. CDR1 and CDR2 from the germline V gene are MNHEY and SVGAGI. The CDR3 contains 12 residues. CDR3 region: CASSSSGHGYTF. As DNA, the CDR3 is TGTGCCAGCAGTTCCTCCGGGCATGGCTACACCTTC.

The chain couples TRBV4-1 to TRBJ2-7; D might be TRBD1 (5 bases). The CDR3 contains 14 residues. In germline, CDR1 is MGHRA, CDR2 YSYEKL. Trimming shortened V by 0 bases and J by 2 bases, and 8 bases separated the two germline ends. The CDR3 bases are TGCGCCAGCAGCCAAGAGTCAGGGCCCTACGAGCAGTACTTC. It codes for CASSQESGPYEQYF.

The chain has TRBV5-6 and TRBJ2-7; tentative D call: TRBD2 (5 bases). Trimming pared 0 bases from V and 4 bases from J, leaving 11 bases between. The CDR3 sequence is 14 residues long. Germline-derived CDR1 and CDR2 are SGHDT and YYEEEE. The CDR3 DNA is TGTGCCAGCAGCTTGGGGACTCCTCGGTACGAGCAGTACTTC. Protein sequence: CASSLGTPRYEQYF. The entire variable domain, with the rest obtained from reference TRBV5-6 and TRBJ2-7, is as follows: DAGVTQSPTHLIKTRGQQVTLRCSPKSGHDTVSWYQQALGQGPQFIFQYYEEEERQRGNFPDRFSGHQFPNYSSELNVNALLLGDSALYLCASSLGTPRYEQYFGPGTRLTVT.

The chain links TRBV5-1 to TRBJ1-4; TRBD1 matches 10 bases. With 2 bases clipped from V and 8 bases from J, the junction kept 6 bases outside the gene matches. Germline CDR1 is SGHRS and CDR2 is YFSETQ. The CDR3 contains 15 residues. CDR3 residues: CASSFAGTGEEKLFF. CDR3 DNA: TGCGCCAGCAGCTTTGCCGGGACAGGGGAAGAAAAACTGTTTTTT. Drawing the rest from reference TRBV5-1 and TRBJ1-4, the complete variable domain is KAGVTQTPRYLIKTRGQQVTLSCSPISGHRSVSWYQQTPGQGLQFLFEYFSETQRNKGNFPGRFSGRQFSNSRSEMNVSTLELGDSALYLCASSFAGTGEEKLFFGSGTQLSVL.